This passage covers 28 T cell receptor beta chains from one sample sequenced in a study of shared clonotypes between healthy human individuals. This table comes from immunoSEQ multiplex PCR, and its TCRdb copy is limited to in-frame clones, with some not included. The data contain around 2.1 million clones, roughly 91% of them seen just once; the ten biggest clones take up around 1.7%. Cells designated naive CD8 were CD45RO-negative and were positively selected for CCR7, with terminally differentiated effector memory CD45RA+ cells excluded. Sequenced material: naive CD8+ T cells from PBMCs. The receptors here all came from a man aged 18 to 29 in good health. Some clones in this sample may be carry-over from other donors' samples.

The chain has TRBV13 and TRBJ1-2, with D unresolved. This CDR3 is 14 amino acids long. Germline CDR1 PRHDT, CDR2 FYEKMQ (reference sequence). Trimming stripped 0 bases from V and 7 bases from J, with 12 bases between. The CDR3 spells CASSLGTSGGGYTF. DNA of the CDR3: TGTGCCAGCAGCTTAGGGACCTCAGGCGGTGGCTACACCTTC.

This chain connects TRBV12-5 to TRBJ2-5; TRBD1 is a possible D gene (5 bases). V was pared by 5 bases and J by 9 bases, with 28 bases between. The germline V gene encodes CDR1 LGHNT and CDR2 FRNRAP. This CDR3 region has 17 residues. As DNA, the CDR3 is TGTGCTAGTGGTCTCGAAGGTGTGGGGCCAGGGTCCGGGTCCCAGTACTTC. Its translation is CASGLEGVGPGSGSQYF.

This chain connects TRBV27 to TRBJ1-4, with 10 bases lining up with TRBD1. There are 17 residues in the CDR3. Germline V gene lookup returns CDR1 MNHEY and CDR2 SMNVEV (reference sequence). J gave up 6 bases and V 5 bases, and 12 bases lay outside the gene matches. CDR3: CASSPGQGSGLYEKLFF. The CDR3 DNA is TGTGCCAGCAGTCCGGGACAGGGGAGTGGATTATATGAAAAACTGTTTTTT.

The chain recombines TRBV30 with TRBJ2-7; no clear D. The germline V gene encodes CDR1 GTSNPN and CDR2 SVGIG (reference sequence). Trimming took off 2 bases at V and 5 bases at J, with 7 bases between the two ends. The CDR3 consists of 11 residues. The CDR3 region has the DNA TGTGCCTGGAGTATGATGGACGAGCAGTACTTC. This translates into CAWSMMDEQYF. The full variable domain, rest sourced from reference TRBV30 and TRBJ2-7, is SQTIHQWPATLVQPVGSPLSLECTVEGTSNPNLYWYRQAAGRGLQLLFYSVGIGQISSEVPQNLSASRPQDRQFILSSKKLLLSDSGFYLCAWSMMDEQYFGPGTRLTVT.

For this clone: The sample holds other DNA sequences that translate to the same CDR3. The rearrangement links TRBV9 to TRBJ2-7; D is unresolved. The CDR3 is made up of 13 amino acids. CDR1 is SGDLS, CDR2 YYNGEE, per germline. V was pared by 3 bases and J by 0 bases, with 7 bases between. For the CDR3, the DNA is TGTGCCAGCAGCGGAGGACCCTCCTACGAGCAGTACTTC. Encoded protein: CASSGGPSYEQYF.

As regards this clone: This sample includes further DNA sequences coding for the same CDR3. The chain joins TRBV15 to TRBJ2-1; TRBD2 aligns across 7 bases. Germline lookup yields CDR1 LNHNV and CDR2 YYDKDF (reference sequence). The CDR3 is made up of 15 amino acids. Losses at the gene ends were 0 bases for V and 7 bases for J; bases not matched to a gene: 6. CDR3 in amino acids: CATSRDRGVGNEQFF. DNA for the CDR3: TGTGCCACCAGCAGAGATCGGGGGGTCGGGAATGAGCAGTTCTTC.

V gene TRBV30 combines with J gene TRBJ2-7, with no clear D. V gave up 6 bases and J gave up 2 bases, with 17 bases separating them. Germline CDR1 is GTSNPN and CDR2 is SVGIG (reference sequence). The CDR3 totals 14 residues. The CDR3 loop is CACLLGPEAYEQYF. The CDR3 DNA reads TGTGCCTGCCTATTAGGACCAGAAGCCTACGAGCAGTACTTC. The full variable domain, in which reference TRBV30 and TRBJ2-7 provide the parts outside the CDR3, is SQTIHQWPATLVQPVGSPLSLECTVEGTSNPNLYWYRQAAGRGLQLLFYSVGIGQISSEVPQNLSASRPQDRQFILSSKKLLLSDSGFYLCACLLGPEAYEQYFGPGTRLTVT.

The gene calls are TRBV9 and TRBJ1-2; TRBD1 is a possible D gene (6 bases). Trimming cost V 4 bases and J 3 bases, with 10 bases left between them. Germline CDR1 and CDR2: SGDLS and YYNGEE. The CDR3 has 13 residues. CDR3 loop: CASSTRQDYGYTF. In DNA, the CDR3 is TGTGCCAGCAGCACAAGACAGGACTATGGCTACACCTTC.

The chain couples TRBV6-5 to TRBJ2-1; tentatively, D is TRBD2 (7 bases). Germline-derived CDR1 and CDR2 are MNHEY and SVGAGI. Trimming stripped 2 bases from V and 5 bases from J, with 16 bases between. The CDR3 extends over 16 amino acids. In nucleotides, the CDR3 is TGTGCCAGCAGTTACGGGGGGGCGCCACCTAACAATGAGCAGTTCTTC. Translating gives CASSYGGAPPNNEQFF.

This clone showed up just a few times. This chain links TRBV14 with TRBJ2-2, with D uncertain. Germline CDR1 SGHDN, CDR2 FVKESK. The CDR3 extends over 13 amino acids. The V and J ends lost 6 bases and 1 base respectively, with 6 bases between them. This CDR3 is CASRVRNTGELFF. CDR3 nucleotide sequence: TGTGCCAGCAGGGTTCGGAACACCGGGGAGCTGTTTTTT.

V usage is TRBV7-2 and J usage is TRBJ2-3; 7 bases are a match to TRBD2. CDR3 size: 15 residues. Unmatched junction bases numbered 6, after V lost 6 bases and J lost 0 bases. Germline lookup yields CDR1 SGHTA and CDR2 FQGNSA. The CDR3 reads CASSRISGSTDTQYF. The CDR3 DNA reads TGTGCCAGCAGTCGAATTAGCGGGAGCACAGATACGCAGTATTTT. Variable domain in full (rest from reference TRBV7-2 and TRBJ2-3): GAGVSQSPSNKVTEKGKDVELRCDPISGHTALYWYRQSLGQGLEFLIYFQGNSAPDKSGLPSDRFSAERTGGSVSTLTIQRTQQEDSAVYLCASSRISGSTDTQYFGPGTRLTVL.

The chain links TRBV10-3 to TRBJ1-1; 8 bases align to TRBD1. Germline loops: CDR1 ENHRY, CDR2 SYGVKD. The V gene end was trimmed by 7 bases and the J gene end by 6 bases; junction bases not matched to a gene: 10. This CDR3 has 14 residues. This CDR3 reads CAITEDREGPEAFF. The CDR3 bases are TGTGCCATCACGGAGGACAGGGAGGGACCTGAAGCTTTCTTT.

This clone was picked up a small number of times. This chain connects TRBV30 to TRBJ1-1; D unresolved. CDR1 is GTSNPN and CDR2 is SVGIG in the germline V gene (reference sequence). The CDR3 totals 13 residues. The V and J ends lost 0 bases and 1 base respectively, with 6 bases between them. DNA for the CDR3: TGTGCCTGGAGTGTATCCCCGAACACTGAAGCTTTCTTT. Translated: CAWSVSPNTEAFF.

The chain combines TRBV5-4 with TRBJ2-7; 9 nucleotides line up with TRBD1. CDR1 SGHNT and CDR2 YYREEE come from the germline V gene (reference sequence). This CDR3 is built from 17 residues. The junction had 17 bases not matched to a gene; V was cut back by 5 bases and J by 5 bases. The CDR3 DNA is TGTGCCAGCAGAGACGGACCGGGACAGGGCCCACCCCACGAGCAGTACTTC. This codes for CASRDGPGQGPPHEQYF.

The J gene is TRBJ2-2, the V gene TRBV9; no definite D call. This CDR3 has 17 amino acids. The V end lost 4 bases, the J end lost 2 bases, and 18 bases lay between the germline ends. The V gene's germline CDR1 is SGDLS and CDR2 YYNGEE. The CDR3 coding sequence is TGTGCCAGCAGCCCCCCCGTTATGCGGTTAAACACCGGGGAGCTGTTTTTT. It specifies CASSPPVMRLNTGELFF.

The chain joins TRBV5-5 to TRBJ2-7; tentatively, D is TRBD2 (5 bases). Per germline, CDR1 SGHKS and CDR2 YYEKEE (reference sequence). V dropped 0 bases and J dropped 5 bases, with 18 bases sitting between them. CDR3 length equals 16 residues. CDR3 residues: CASSLVVPGSGHEQYF. The CDR3 coding sequence is TGTGCCAGCAGCTTGGTTGTTCCGGGATCGGGCCACGAGCAGTACTTC.

The V gene is TRBV11-2, the J gene TRBJ2-1; TRBD2 agrees at 7 bases. The junction had 9 bases not matched to a gene; V was cut back by 3 bases and J by 7 bases. Germline V gene sequence: CDR1 SGHAT, CDR2 FQNNGV. CDR3 size: 15 residues. For the CDR3, the DNA is TGTGCCAGCAGCTTCGGAGCGGGAAATGGGAATGAGCAGTTCTTC. It specifies CASSFGAGNGNEQFF.

The chain uses TRBV9 and TRBJ2-7; D not resolved. The CDR3 runs 14 residues. V lost 0 bases, J lost 5 bases, and 12 bases lay in between. Germline V gene lookup returns CDR1 SGDLS and CDR2 YYNGEE. CDR3 bases: TGTGCCAGCAGCGTAGGTAGGTTTGGGGACGAGCAGTACTTC. This gives the protein CASSVGRFGDEQYF.

A note on this clone: Other DNA sequences within the sample encode an identical CDR3. V and J are TRBV28 and TRBJ1-5; D not certain. Germline lookup yields CDR1 MDHEN and CDR2 SYDVKM. CDR3 length equals 13 residues. The V end lost 3 bases, the J end lost 6 bases, and 9 bases lay between the germline ends. This CDR3 reads CASSFTVGQPQHF. The CDR3, as DNA: TGTGCCAGCAGTTTTACAGTAGGTCAGCCCCAGCATTTT.

V usage is TRBV5-1 and J usage is TRBJ2-4, with D possibly being TRBD2 (7 bases). Germline lookup yields CDR1 SGHRS and CDR2 YFSETQ. The V end was cut by 4 bases, the J end by 0 bases, with 23 bases between. The CDR3 is made up of 19 amino acids. CDR3 nucleotide sequence: TGCGCCAGCAGCCCGGGGAGGGACACCCCGAGGCTAGCCAAAAACATTCAGTACTTC. This sequence encodes CASSPGRDTPRLAKNIQYF.

The CDR3: CASSLIRADEQFF. In nucleotides, the CDR3 is TGTGCCAGCAGTTTAATTAGGGCCGATGAGCAGTTCTTC. The chain links TRBV27 to TRBJ2-1, with D hard to call. This CDR3 has 13 residues. The germline V gene has CDR1 MNHEY and CDR2 SMNVEV (reference sequence). V shed 2 bases and J shed 8 bases, with 10 bases lying between them.

This clone was observed a single time. The CDR3 protein is CASSSGQSNEQFF. CDR3 nucleotide sequence: TGTGCCAGCAGTTCGGGACAGTCCAATGAGCAGTTCTTC. The chain carries TRBV28 and TRBJ2-1, with 7 bases identical to TRBD1. V shed 4 bases and J 6 bases; nucleotides not matched to a gene: 3. CDR3 length: 13 residues. Germline loops: CDR1 MDHEN, CDR2 SYDVKM.

This chain uses TRBV5-6 with TRBJ2-3, with 8 nucleotides matching TRBD1. The junction had 9 bases not matched to a gene; V was cut back by 4 bases and J by 2 bases. Germline values: CDR1 SGHDT, CDR2 YYEEEE. The CDR3 has 16 residues. The CDR3 DNA sequence: TGTGCCAGCAGCCAACCAGACAGGGGCCTCACAGATACGCAGTATTTT. As protein: CASSQPDRGLTDTQYF.

The V gene is TRBV27, the J gene TRBJ2-3; TRBD2 agrees at 10 bases. The CDR3 runs to 17 residues. The ends lost 6 bases at V and 4 bases at J; junction bases unmatched: 13. CDR1 MNHEY and CDR2 SMNVEV come from the germline V gene (reference sequence). The CDR3 reads CASRTLSGRALADTQYF. In nucleotides, the CDR3 is TGTGCCAGCAGAACTTTAAGCGGGAGGGCCCTGGCAGATACGCAGTATTTT.

The chain has TRBV6-5 and TRBJ1-3, with D hard to call. The CDR3 extends over 12 amino acids. Germline-derived CDR1 and CDR2 are MNHEY and SVGAGI. Trimming left V 7 bases short and J 4 bases short, with 8 bases between. CDR3 DNA: TGTGCCAGCATAGGAGCCGGAAACACCATATATTTT. This translates into CASIGAGNTIYF.

The V gene is TRBV9, the J gene TRBJ1-3; tentatively, D is TRBD1 (6 bases). This CDR3 is 15 amino acids long. Germline-derived CDR1 and CDR2 are SGDLS and YYNGEE. The V end lost 5 bases, the J end lost 0 bases, and 12 bases lay between the germline ends. The chain's CDR3 is CASSTGTSSGNTIYF. CDR3 nucleotide sequence: TGTGCCAGCAGTACAGGGACCTCCTCTGGAAACACCATATATTTT.

This clone has a handful of counts. The V gene is TRBV7-8, the J gene TRBJ1-5; D is uncertain. The CDR3 is 14 amino acids. The germline CDR1 and CDR2 sequences are SGHVS and FQNEAQ. The V gene lost 5 bases and the J gene lost 3 bases, with 11 bases spanning the gap. The DNA for the CDR3 is TGTGCCAGCAGCGCAATAACAGACAATCAGCCCCAGCATTTT. Protein product: CASSAITDNQPQHF.

This clone was seen only a few times. The rearrangement uses TRBV5-6 and TRBJ1-5, with D unclear. Germline CDR1 is SGHDT and CDR2 is YYEEEE. V shed 4 bases and J shed 1 base, with 6 bases lying between them. The CDR3 length is 13 residues. The CDR3: CASSRSSNQPQHF. In nucleotides, the CDR3 is TGTGCCAGCAGCCGCAGCAGCAATCAGCCCCAGCATTTT.